This T cell receptor beta chain is from a study of neurological immune-mediated disorders. Each CDR3 protein is one row after TCRdb ran MiXCR on the 5' RACE reads. The sample records tens of thousands of distinct CDR3 sequences, less than 11% being singletons. General observations from the study: Sharing of CDR3 amino acid sequences among expanded clones across subjects was absent, suggesting private repertoires in all groups.

This clonotype was detected ten times or more. Its antigen is unidentified. The starting material, 2 million PBMCs stored at -80 C, gave rise to the unsorted libraries. The V gene's germline CDR1 is KGHSH and CDR2 LQKENI. The CDR3 covers 16 residues. V was clipped by 0 bases and J by 5 bases, with 14 bases between them. This clonotype originated in a woman aged 60-75 years with HTLV-1-associated myelopathy (HAM/TSP). Source material: PBMCs. The chain employs TRBV18 and TRBJ2-1; a possible D gene is TRBD1 (7 bases). The CDR3 is CASSPPARGANNEQFF. CDR3 coding DNA: TGTGCCAGCTCACCACCGGCCAGGGGGGCCAACAATGAGCAGTTCTTC.